Presented here are 21 T cell receptor beta chains from one specimen sequenced in a study of blood T cells in healthy people across ages. The authors ran a second PCR of roughly 6 to 12 cycles using a sample-barcoded 5' primer and a J-beta primer mix. MiXCR was run by TCRdb on the 5' RACE reads, yielding one entry per CDR3 protein. The sample includes roughly 650,000 distinct CDR3 sequences, about a third seen only once; the top ten take roughly 14%. Material: blood. The receptor source for this set is a woman older than 75 in good health.

To note about this clonotype: A read error may explain this, as a much larger clone is one base away. The chain carries TRBV9 and TRBJ2-3; 10 nucleotides match TRBD2. Germline CDR1 and CDR2: SGDLS and YYNGEE. CDR3 length equals 16 residues. The V segment lost 9 bases and the J segment 0 bases; nucleotides outside the gene matches: 10. As DNA, the CDR3 is TGTGCCACCAGTGGGGTAGCGGGGGGAAGCACAGATACGCAGTATTTT. It codes for CATSGVAGGSTDTQYF.

For this clonotype: Relative to the germline gene, one junction end is altered; a read error may explain this. V usage is TRBV5-1 and J usage is TRBJ2-1; the D gene could be TRBD1 or TRBD2 (7 bases each). Germline CDR1 is SGHRS and CDR2 is YFSETQ. The CDR3 totals 15 residues. The CDR3 DNA reads TGCGCTAGCAGCTTAGCCCAGGGGGGGATCAATGAGCAGTTCTTC. This codes for CASSLAQGGINEQFF.

This clonotype has at least ten counts. V and J are TRBV6-5 and TRBJ2-1; D may be TRBD2 (7 bases). CDR3 size: 16 residues. CDR1 and CDR2 (germline): MNHEY, SVGAGI. The V gene lost 6 bases and the J gene lost 7 bases, with 22 bases spanning the gap. In DNA, the CDR3 is TGTGCCAGCAGCTCCCTCAACGGGGGGCTACGGAATGAGCAGTTCTTC. Amino acid sequence: CASSSLNGGLRNEQFF.

The chain is built from TRBV20-1 and TRBJ2-3; perhaps TRBD1 as D (6 bases). The CDR3 covers 14 residues. The V and J ends lost 1 base and 2 bases respectively, with 10 bases between them. Germline V gene data show CDR1 as DFQATT and CDR2 as SNEGSKA (reference sequence). The CDR3 bases are TGCAGTGCTAGAGGTCGACAGGTCACAGATACGCAGTATTTT. It codes for CSARGRQVTDTQYF.

At least ten counts were recorded for this clonotype. The chain uses TRBV4-3 and TRBJ1-2; D is undetermined. V lost 1 base, J lost 1 base, and 7 bases lay in between. This CDR3 is 14 amino acids long. Germline CDR1 reads LGHNA; CDR2 reads YSLEER. The CDR3: CASSQVLYNYGYTF. CDR3 DNA: TGCGCCAGCAGCCAAGTTCTCTATAACTATGGCTACACCTTC.

The table lists this clonotype with a count of one. The V gene is TRBV19, the J gene TRBJ2-7; D may correspond to TRBD1 or TRBD2 (5 bases each). Germline V gene sequence: CDR1 LNHDA, CDR2 SQIVND (reference sequence). Trimming removed 6 bases at V and 7 bases at J, with 25 bases between. This CDR3 is built from 16 residues. As DNA, the CDR3 is TGTGCCAGTAGCGGCTTCACGGGGACCTACTACAATGAGCAGTACTTC. Its protein product is CASSGFTGTYYNEQYF.

V gene TRBV7-9 combines with J gene TRBJ2-1; 7 bases match TRBD2. With V trimmed by 1 base and J by 0 bases, 6 bases remained unmatched. Germline assignment: CDR1 SEHNR and CDR2 FQNEAQ (reference sequence). CDR3 length: 17 amino acids. The CDR3: CASSLGPAGVSYNEQFF. The CDR3 coding sequence is TGTGCCAGCAGCTTAGGCCCGGCGGGGGTCTCCTACAATGAGCAGTTCTTC.

This clonotype was counted a few times. The rearrangement uses TRBV9 and TRBJ2-2; 10 nucleotides align to TRBD1. V lost 2 bases and J lost 4; bases outside the gene matches: 2. The CDR3 is 15 amino acids. The germline CDR1 and CDR2 sequences are SGDLS and YYNGEE. CDR3 protein: CASSVGTGATGELFF. The CDR3 DNA reads as TGTGCCAGCAGCGTGGGGACAGGGGCCACCGGGGAGCTGTTTTTT.

Ten or more counts support this clonotype. The chain has TRBV28 and TRBJ2-5; 8 bases agree with TRBD1. The trim removed 2 bases at V and 6 bases at J, leaving 8 bases unmatched. Germline V gene lookup returns CDR1 MDHEN and CDR2 SYDVKM. The CDR3 sequence is 15 residues long. DNA for the CDR3: TGTGCCAGCAGTTTACCCGGACAGGGCGCAAAGACCCAGTACTTC. The encoded protein is CASSLPGQGAKTQYF.

This clonotype came up many times. The CDR3 spells CASSLGAGKYEQYF. CDR3 nucleotides: TGTGCCAGCAGCTTAGGGGCAGGGAAATACGAGCAGTACTTC. V usage is TRBV7-2 and J usage is TRBJ2-7, with D maybe TRBD1 (5 bases). Deletions cut 1 base from V and 4 bases from J, with 11 bases between. The CDR3 totals 14 residues. Germline V CDR1 and CDR2: SGHTA, FQGNSA.

On this clonotype: This may be a read error: a much more frequent sequence differs by one nucleotide. The V call is TRBV6-9, the J call TRBJ2-5; D gene ambiguous. CDR1 MNHGY and CDR2 SVAAGI come from the germline V gene. The CDR3 consists of 12 residues. Trimming left V 9 bases short and J 6 bases short, with 14 bases between. CDR3 nucleotides: TGTGCCAGGGTAAACAGTGCAAAGACCCAGTACTTC. Translation gives CARVNSAKTQYF.

The CDR3 loop is CSAKSGFRRDEQFF. The CDR3 DNA is TGCAGTGCTAAGTCGGGATTTAGGCGCGATGAGCAGTTCTTC. This rearrangement joins TRBV20-1 to TRBJ2-1; the D gene is possibly TRBD2 (5 bases). The CDR3 consists of 14 residues. In germline, CDR1 is DFQATT, CDR2 SNEGSKA (reference sequence). The V end was cut by 4 bases, the J end by 8 bases, with 18 bases between.

This clonotype has more than one count but fewer than ten. The chain recombines TRBV6-5 with TRBJ1-1; D might be TRBD1 (5 bases). Germline V CDR1 and CDR2: MNHEY, SVGAGI. The CDR3 consists of 17 residues. Trimming removed 0 bases from V and 6 bases from J, with 20 bases in between. The CDR3 spells CASSYSSRIRGSPEAFF. In nucleotides, the CDR3 is TGTGCCAGCAGTTACTCGAGTCGGATACGGGGCAGCCCTGAAGCTTTCTTT.

This clonotype has at least ten counts. The chain carries TRBV9 and TRBJ2-5; D is possibly TRBD1 (6 bases). V was cut by 2 bases and J by 1 base, with 9 bases left in between. This CDR3 has 14 residues. The germline CDR1 and CDR2 sequences are SGDLS and YYNGEE. The CDR3 spells CASSVGQLQETQYF. CDR3 nucleotide sequence: TGTGCCAGCAGCGTCGGACAGCTCCAAGAGACCCAGTACTTC.

This chain uses TRBV20-1 with TRBJ2-5; D is perhaps TRBD2 (7 bases). Germline V gives CDR1 DFQATT, CDR2 SNEGSKA (reference sequence). Trimming took off 3 bases at V and 10 bases at J, with 18 bases between the two ends. The CDR3 loop spans 13 amino acids. The CDR3 is CSARSGGPHFQYF. The CDR3 nucleotides read TGCAGTGCTAGGTCGGGGGGCCCCCATTTCCAGTACTTC.

This clonotype appeared many times. The J gene is TRBJ2-5, the V gene TRBV20-1; D perhaps matches TRBD1 (5 bases). This CDR3 has 13 residues. Per the germline V gene, CDR1 is DFQATT and CDR2 is SNEGSKA (reference sequence). V lost 6 bases and J 1 base, leaving 12 bases between the germline ends. CDR3 nucleotide sequence: TGCAGTGCCGAAGTAAGGGGCCAAGAGACCCAGTACTTC. This codes for CSAEVRGQETQYF.

This clonotype has ten or more counts. The chain combines TRBV27 with TRBJ2-7; D may be TRBD1 (5 bases). V shed 2 bases and J shed 0 bases, with 17 bases lying between them. The CDR3 is made up of 17 amino acids. Germline V lookup: CDR1 MNHEY, CDR2 SMNVEV (reference sequence). CDR3 nucleotide sequence: TGTGCCAGCAGTTTAGTACCCCGGACATTAAGCTCCTACGAGCAGTACTTC. It translates to CASSLVPRTLSSYEQYF.

A remark on this clonotype: It may be a read error: a sequence one base away is much more abundant. The gene calls are TRBV3-1 and TRBJ1-6; D is undetermined. The CDR3 length is 13 residues. CDR1 is LGHDT, CDR2 YNNKEL, per germline (reference sequence). The CDR3: CASSQGMNSPPHF. The CDR3 nucleotides are TGTGCCAGCAGCCAAGGGATGAATTCACCCCCCCACTTT.

This clonotype was found a few times. This chain connects TRBV3-1 to TRBJ1-1; 10 bases agree with TRBD1. CDR3 length: 17 residues. The germline V gene has CDR1 LGHDT and CDR2 YNNKEL (reference sequence). V lost 4 bases, J lost 3 bases, and 11 bases stayed unmatched. CDR3 in amino acids: CASSLRTGGAVDTEAFF. The CDR3 nucleotides are TGTGCCAGCAGCCTCCGGACAGGGGGTGCTGTAGACACTGAAGCTTTCTTT.

J is TRBJ1-1 and V is TRBV20-1; 9 bases align to TRBD1. V shed 6 bases and J 5 bases; nucleotides not matched to a gene: 7. This CDR3 has 13 amino acids. Germline V gene data show CDR1 as DFQATT and CDR2 as SNEGSKA (reference sequence). The CDR3 DNA reads as TGCAGTGCCGACACCGGGACAGGGACTGAAGCTTTCTTT. Translating it yields CSADTGTGTEAFF.

This clonotype was observed a handful of times. This rearrangement joins TRBV18 to TRBJ1-2, with a weak D call TRBD1 (5 bases). Trimming stripped 2 bases from V and 4 bases from J, with 11 bases between. Germline V gene lookup returns CDR1 KGHSH and CDR2 LQKENI. The CDR3 loop spans 14 amino acids. The CDR3 bases are TGTGCCAGCTCACCAGAGGGGACGTCCTATGGCTACACCTTC. It specifies CASSPEGTSYGYTF.